This TCR beta chain was sequenced for a study of T cells in Graves' hyperthyroidism and ophthalmopathy. The CDR3 length is 15 residues. The germline gives CDR1 LGHDT, CDR2 YNNKEL (reference sequence). Trimming removed 6 bases from V and 1 base from J; junction bases left unmatched: 5. The CDR3 regions of TCR beta were amplified from RNA transcripts. In the first-round RT-PCR of the TCR CDR3, the HTBI primer set was used. Using its own MiXCR run on the multiplex PCR reads, TCRdb lists one record per CDR3 protein. The sample yields under 450,000 distinct CDR3 sequences, 15% to 17% seen once. This clonotype was seen ten or more times.

Input material: blood. The J gene is TRBJ2-1, the V gene TRBV3-1; 8 bases map to TRBD2. This sequence originates from a woman aged 18-35 years with Graves' hyperthyroidism. The CDR3 is CASSLQRGSYNEQFF. The CDR3 DNA sequence: TGTGCCAGCAGTCTCCAGCGGGGGTCCTACAATGAGCAGTTCTTC.